The rows below give T cell receptor beta chains drawn from one sample of a study of blood T cells in healthy people across ages. MiXCR was run by TCRdb on the 5' RACE reads, yielding one entry per CDR3 protein. The table records approximately 1,000,000 distinct CDR3 sequences, under 45% of them present only once. Sequencing was performed on blood. The receptors were sampled from a woman aged 60-70 years in good health. CDR3s include the opening cysteine and the closing phenylalanine or tryptophan. Fields, in order: D gene, clone size, J gene, V gene, CDR3 DNA, CDR3 protein. The D gene is left open where the match is weak. The size entry is marked missing in some rows and otherwise reads once, few, many or a size class.

d_call: NA; clone_size: NA; j_call: TRBJ2-3; v_call: TRBV12-3/TRBV12-4; cdr3_nt: TGTGCCAGCAGTTTAATAGGCTTAGGAGCAGATACGCAGTATTTT; cdr3_aa: CASSLIGLGADTQYF
d_call: NA; clone_size: few; j_call: TRBJ2-1; v_call: TRBV27; cdr3_nt: TGTGCCAGCAGTTTGCTTAGAACCGGGCCGTCGGACAATGAGCAGTTCTTC; cdr3_aa: CASSLLRTGPSDNEQFF
d_call: NA; clone_size: NA; j_call: TRBJ2-1; v_call: TRBV15; cdr3_nt: TGTGCCACGCTCCTGTCGGTTGGGACCCCCACCTACGAGCAGTTCTTC; cdr3_aa: CATLLSVGTPTYEQFF
d_call: NA; clone_size: NA; j_call: TRBJ1-6; v_call: TRBV29-1; cdr3_nt: TGCAGCGTTGGTGAGGGATCCTATAATTCACCCCTCCACTTT; cdr3_aa: CSVGEGSYNSPLHF
d_call: TRBD1; clone_size: few; j_call: TRBJ1-2; v_call: TRBV4-1; cdr3_nt: TGCGCCAGCAGCCAACCGAGGACAGGAAACTATGGCTACACCTTC; cdr3_aa: CASSQPRTGNYGYTF
d_call: NA; clone_size: once; j_call: TRBJ2-1; v_call: TRBV7-8; cdr3_nt: TGTGCCAGCAGCTTAGATGGTGTCGACAATGAGCAGTTCTTC; cdr3_aa: CASSLDGVDNEQFF
d_call: NA; clone_size: NA; j_call: TRBJ2-5; v_call: TRBV6-5; cdr3_nt: TGTGCCAGCAGTCGGGACGGCCTACAAGAGACCCAGTACTTC; cdr3_aa: CASSRDGLQETQYF
d_call: TRBD2; clone_size: NA; j_call: TRBJ2-3; v_call: TRBV15; cdr3_nt: TGTGCCACCAGCTTCCTTCCTAGCGGGGATACAGATACGCAGTATTTT; cdr3_aa: CATSFLPSGDTDTQYF
d_call: NA; clone_size: once; j_call: TRBJ2-1; v_call: TRBV11-2; cdr3_nt: TGTGCCAGCACCCATGCTAACAATGAGCAGTTCTTC; cdr3_aa: CASTHANNEQFF
d_call: TRBD1; clone_size: few; j_call: TRBJ1-1; v_call: TRBV27; cdr3_nt: TGTGCCAGCAGTTACCGGGACAGGGTCGCTGAAGCTTTCTTT; cdr3_aa: CASSYRDRVAEAFF
d_call: NA; clone_size: NA; j_call: TRBJ2-1; v_call: TRBV9; cdr3_nt: TGTGCCAGCAGCGTAGTTCCCCTCAATGAGCAGTTCTTC; cdr3_aa: CASSVVPLNEQFF
d_call: TRBD1; clone_size: NA; j_call: TRBJ2-4; v_call: TRBV20-1; cdr3_nt: TGCAGTGCTAGGGACAGGGTGGGTTACATTCAGTACTTC; cdr3_aa: CSARDRVGYIQYF
d_call: TRBD2; clone_size: NA; j_call: TRBJ2-5; v_call: TRBV20-1; cdr3_nt: TGCAGTGCTACCAGAGCGGGAGTCACCGAATGGGATCAAGAGACCCAGTACTTC; cdr3_aa: CSATRAGVTEWDQETQYF
d_call: NA; clone_size: NA; j_call: TRBJ1-5; v_call: TRBV21-1; cdr3_nt: TGTGCCAGCAGCACCGACAGGGGGCATCAGCCCCAGCATTTT; cdr3_aa: CASSTDRGHQPQHF
d_call: NA; clone_size: NA; j_call: TRBJ1-2; v_call: TRBV5-5; cdr3_nt: TGTGCCAGCAGCTTGGTGGACAGAAACTATGGCTACACCTTC; cdr3_aa: CASSLVDRNYGYTF
d_call: NA; clone_size: NA; j_call: TRBJ1-2; v_call: TRBV29-1; cdr3_nt: TGCAGCGTTTGGTCAGCTAACTATGGCTACACCTTC; cdr3_aa: CSVWSANYGYTF
d_call: NA; clone_size: few; j_call: TRBJ2-7; v_call: TRBV29-1; cdr3_nt: TGCAGCGCCTCGACAGCCTACAATGAGCAGTACTTC; cdr3_aa: CSASTAYNEQYF
d_call: NA; clone_size: NA; j_call: TRBJ1-2; v_call: TRBV5-1; cdr3_nt: TGCGCCAGCAGCACACCCGGGAATCAATATGGCTACACCTTC; cdr3_aa: CASSTPGNQYGYTF
d_call: NA; clone_size: NA; j_call: TRBJ2-5; v_call: TRBV7-9; cdr3_nt: TGTGCCAGCAGCTTAGGTACAAGGGAAGAAGAGACCCAGTACTTC; cdr3_aa: CASSLGTREEETQYF
d_call: NA; clone_size: NA; j_call: TRBJ2-1; v_call: TRBV9; cdr3_nt: TGTGCCAGCAGCCCTCCCAGCGGCTACAATGAGCAGTTCTTC; cdr3_aa: CASSPPSGYNEQFF
d_call: TRBD2; clone_size: NA; j_call: TRBJ2-1; v_call: TRBV12-3/TRBV12-4; cdr3_nt: TGTGCCAGCAGTAGAGCTAGCGGGAGGGCCAATGAGCAGTTCTTC; cdr3_aa: CASSRASGRANEQFF
d_call: NA; clone_size: few; j_call: TRBJ2-7; v_call: TRBV3-1; cdr3_nt: TGTGCCAGCAGCCCTCCGGGACTTGGTTTCGAGCAGTACTTC; cdr3_aa: CASSPPGLGFEQYF
d_call: NA; clone_size: few; j_call: TRBJ2-7; v_call: TRBV27; cdr3_nt: TGTGCCAGCAGTCCAACACCGCCCGGGAGACAGCCGCAGTACTTC; cdr3_aa: CASSPTPPGRQPQYF
d_call: NA; clone_size: NA; j_call: TRBJ2-5; v_call: TRBV7-8; cdr3_nt: TGTGCCAGCAGCTCCCCCACGTGGGCTGAGACCCAGTACTTC; cdr3_aa: CASSSPTWAETQYF